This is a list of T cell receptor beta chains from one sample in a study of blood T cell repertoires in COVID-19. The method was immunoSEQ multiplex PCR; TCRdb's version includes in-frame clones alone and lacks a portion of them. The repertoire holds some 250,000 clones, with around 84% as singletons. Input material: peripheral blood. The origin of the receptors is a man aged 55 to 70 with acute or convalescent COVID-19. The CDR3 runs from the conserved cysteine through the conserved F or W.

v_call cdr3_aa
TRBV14 CASSQANYEQYF
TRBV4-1 CASSQERQGTGSYNEQFF
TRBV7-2 CASSLGLVRETQYF
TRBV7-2 CASGDYNEQFF
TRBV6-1 CASSEGWGANTEAFF
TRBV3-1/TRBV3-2 CASSQVNRVLYF
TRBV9 CASSASPGGGTDTQYF
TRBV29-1 CRGGGRGTGEQYF
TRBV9 CASSVGYGNEQFF
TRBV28 CASGWDTHSGNTIYF
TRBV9 CASSVDVGGYEQYF
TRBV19 CARKDGNPQETQYF
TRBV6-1 CASSELMGTSGSLETQYF
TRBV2 CASSGQYNSPLHF
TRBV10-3 CATKGGQPGYEQYF
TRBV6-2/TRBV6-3 CASSYSGRDYTF
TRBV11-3 CASSLGSTSGDAYEQYF
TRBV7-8 CASSFGQAAGNTIYF
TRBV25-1 CASSEGGGNEQFF
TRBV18 CASSQVAGGGDTQYF
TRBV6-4 CASRPKLRQGNEKLFF
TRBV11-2 CASSLEGGYYGYTF
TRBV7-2 CASSFDRANEQFF
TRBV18 CASSPLGQGTYNEQFF
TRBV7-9 CASSQTPPGQVHSNQPQHF
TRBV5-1 CASSLASGGYGYTF
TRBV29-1 CSVFGGLAVQETQYF
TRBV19 CASRPGQGGSSGNTIYF
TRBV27 CASRWGTGEYGYTF
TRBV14 CASSRQNYGYTF
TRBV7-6 CASSLSGRGQGLKNTDTQYF
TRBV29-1 CSVEGLAGSSYNEQFF
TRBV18 CASSPLQGDNYGYTF
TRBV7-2 CASSSPGSYNEQFF
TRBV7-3 CASSLGGASTDTQYF
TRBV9 CASSLGQADNEQFF
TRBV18 CASSPLAGDYNEQFF
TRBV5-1 CASSLMLTSGSSYNEQFF
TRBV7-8 CASSLGALAGSDTQYF
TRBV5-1 CASSLDSNYGYTF
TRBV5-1 CASSYLGGSSNYGYTF
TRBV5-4 CASSLPAGADNEQFF
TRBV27 CASSQRTPPETQYF
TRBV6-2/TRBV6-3 CASSARLNEADTQYF
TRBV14 CASSQDRGWRFNTEAFF
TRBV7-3 CASSFSAWADTQYF
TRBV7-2 CASSIQRGSNYGYTF
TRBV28 CAGGTGANHGYTF
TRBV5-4 CASSSDGRRGSEQYF
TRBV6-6 CASSPSGEGYTF
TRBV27 CASTLWGTGNSPLHF
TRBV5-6 CASSLEMGGRYYGYTF
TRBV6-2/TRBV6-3 CASSSRVVTGELFF
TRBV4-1 CASSLLAGDTYEQYF